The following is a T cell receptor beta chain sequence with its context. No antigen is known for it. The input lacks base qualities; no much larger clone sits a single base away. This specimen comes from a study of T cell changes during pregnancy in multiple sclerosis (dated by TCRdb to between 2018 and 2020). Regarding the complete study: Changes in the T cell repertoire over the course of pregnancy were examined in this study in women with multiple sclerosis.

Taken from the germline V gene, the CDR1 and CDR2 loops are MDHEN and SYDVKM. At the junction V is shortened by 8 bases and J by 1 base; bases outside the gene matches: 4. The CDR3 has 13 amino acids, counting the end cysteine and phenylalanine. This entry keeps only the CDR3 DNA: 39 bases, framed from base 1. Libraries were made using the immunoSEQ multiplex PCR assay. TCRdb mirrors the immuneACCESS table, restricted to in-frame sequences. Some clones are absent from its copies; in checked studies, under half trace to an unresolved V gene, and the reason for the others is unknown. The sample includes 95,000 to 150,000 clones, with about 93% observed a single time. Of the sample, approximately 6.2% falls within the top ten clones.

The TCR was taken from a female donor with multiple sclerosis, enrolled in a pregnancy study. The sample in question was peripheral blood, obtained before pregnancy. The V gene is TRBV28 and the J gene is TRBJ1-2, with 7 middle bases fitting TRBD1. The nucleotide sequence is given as TGTGCCAGCCTGACAGGGTTTAACTATGGCTACACCTTC. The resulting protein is CASLTGFNYGYTF.